One sample yielded the 10 T cell receptor beta chains listed below, sequenced in a study of blood T cells in healthy people across ages. A second roughly 6 to 12 cycle PCR used barcoded and J-beta primers. TCRdb analysed the 5' RACE reads with MiXCR anew, one entry per CDR3 protein. The repertoire holds about 780,000 distinct CDR3 sequences, roughly 46% seen once, with 15% to 20% in the top ten. The source material was blood. The origin of the receptors is a man older than 75 in good health.

The chain has TRBV7-6 and TRBJ2-5; TRBD1 aligns across 10 bases. CDR1 is SGHVS and CDR2 is FNYEAQ in the germline V gene. The CDR3 is made up of 16 amino acids. V lost 5 bases to trimming and J lost 5 bases; unmatched junction nucleotides: 11. The CDR3 sequence: CASSPGQGVVAETQYF. The CDR3 region has the DNA TGTGCCAGCAGCCCAGGACAGGGGGTCGTTGCGGAGACCCAGTACTTC.

V and J are TRBV20-1 and TRBJ2-6, with D uncertain. The CDR3 consists of 17 residues. Trimming stripped 1 base from V and 0 bases from J, with 13 bases between. CDR1 and CDR2 (germline): DFQATT, SNEGSKA (reference sequence). The CDR3, as DNA: TGCAGTGCTAGAGGGGTTGGGATTGACTCTGGGGCCAACGTCCTGACTTTC. Translation gives CSARGVGIDSGANVLTF.

The rearrangement joins TRBV20-1 to TRBJ2-7; D is uncertain. With 6 bases removed from V and 2 bases from J, the gap between germline ends came to 17 bases. Germline V gives CDR1 DFQATT, CDR2 SNEGSKA (reference sequence). The CDR3 totals 14 residues. CDR3 DNA: TGCAGTGCGCCGCCAGGAGTGTATACCTACGAGCAGTACTTC. Its protein product is CSAPPGVYTYEQYF.

The chain links TRBV18 to TRBJ2-5; possible D gene TRBD1, 7 bases. The CDR3 spans 14 residues. Germline V lookup: CDR1 KGHSH, CDR2 LQKENI. Trimming pared 6 bases from V and 2 bases from J, leaving 13 bases between. The DNA of the CDR3 is TGTGCCAGCTCCCAGGCGGGACAGCAAGAGACCCAGTACTTC. This encodes CASSQAGQQETQYF. Using reference TRBV18 and TRBJ2-5 for the parts outside the CDR3, the full variable domain is NAGVMQNPRHLVRRRGQEARLRCSPMKGHSHVYWYRQLPEEGLKFMVYLQKENIIDESGMPKERFSAEFPKEGPSILRIQQVVRGDSAAYFCASSQAGQQETQYFGPGTRLLVL.

This clonotype was found many times. In nucleotides, the CDR3 is TGCAGCGTCGCCCGAGATCGTTGGGGGGGGTACAATGAGCAGTTCTTC. It is translated as CSVARDRWGGYNEQFF. The gene calls are TRBV29-1 and TRBJ2-1; TRBD2 matches 7 bases. Per germline, CDR1 SQVTM and CDR2 ANQGSEA. The CDR3 contains 16 residues. V was clipped by 6 bases and J by 4 bases; unmatched bases: 15.

As concerns this clonotype: At one of its ends the junction is not consistent with the germline gene, which may arise from a read error. The chain uses TRBV7-2 and TRBJ1-6; maybe TRBD1 (5 bases). CDR1 and CDR2 from the germline V gene are SGHTA and FQGNSA. The CDR3 length is 16 residues. CDR3 sequence: CASSLARRQNNSSLHF. In DNA form, the CDR3 reads TGTGCCAGCAGCTTAGCGAGGAGACAGAATAATTCATCCCTCCACTTT.

Concerning this clonotype: Relative to the germline gene, one junction end is altered; a read error may explain this. The CDR3 sequence: CASSHPGATSHEQYF. The CDR3 coding sequence is TGTGCCAGCAGCCACCCCGGCGCCACCTCCCACGAGCAGTACTTC. The chain carries TRBV7-2 and TRBJ2-5; no clear D gene. The J call may be in error: the DNA end matches TRBJ2-7 better. The CDR3 covers 15 residues. Germline V lookup: CDR1 SGHTA, CDR2 FQGNSA.

This clonotype was seen a handful of times. The V call is TRBV4-3, the J call TRBJ2-6, with unresolved D. Germline values: CDR1 LGHNA, CDR2 YSLEER. The germline V and J ends were trimmed by 1 base and 2 bases, with 12 bases remaining between them. This CDR3 region has 17 residues. In DNA form, the CDR3 reads TGCGCCAGCAGCCAAGGATGGCGCTTCGCTGGGGCCAACGTCCTGACTTTC. Residues: CASSQGWRFAGANVLTF.

The rearrangement links TRBV20-1 to TRBJ2-1; D is unclear. This CDR3 comprises 13 residues. In germline, CDR1 is DFQATT, CDR2 SNEGSKA (reference sequence). The V and J ends lost 5 bases and 3 bases respectively, with 11 bases between them. Here the CDR3 DNA reads TGCAGTGCTCATGCGATTGGCTACAATGAGCAGTTCTTC. Protein sequence: CSAHAIGYNEQFF.

The rearrangement links TRBV7-8 to TRBJ2-3; D is perhaps TRBD2 (6 bases). V was trimmed by 10 bases and J by 0 bases, leaving 14 bases between them. Germline-derived CDR1 and CDR2 are SGHVS and FQNEAQ. CDR3 length equals 14 residues. CDR3 sequence: CAISRETSTDTQYF. The DNA of the CDR3 is TGTGCCATCTCGCGGGAAACTAGCACAGATACGCAGTATTTT.